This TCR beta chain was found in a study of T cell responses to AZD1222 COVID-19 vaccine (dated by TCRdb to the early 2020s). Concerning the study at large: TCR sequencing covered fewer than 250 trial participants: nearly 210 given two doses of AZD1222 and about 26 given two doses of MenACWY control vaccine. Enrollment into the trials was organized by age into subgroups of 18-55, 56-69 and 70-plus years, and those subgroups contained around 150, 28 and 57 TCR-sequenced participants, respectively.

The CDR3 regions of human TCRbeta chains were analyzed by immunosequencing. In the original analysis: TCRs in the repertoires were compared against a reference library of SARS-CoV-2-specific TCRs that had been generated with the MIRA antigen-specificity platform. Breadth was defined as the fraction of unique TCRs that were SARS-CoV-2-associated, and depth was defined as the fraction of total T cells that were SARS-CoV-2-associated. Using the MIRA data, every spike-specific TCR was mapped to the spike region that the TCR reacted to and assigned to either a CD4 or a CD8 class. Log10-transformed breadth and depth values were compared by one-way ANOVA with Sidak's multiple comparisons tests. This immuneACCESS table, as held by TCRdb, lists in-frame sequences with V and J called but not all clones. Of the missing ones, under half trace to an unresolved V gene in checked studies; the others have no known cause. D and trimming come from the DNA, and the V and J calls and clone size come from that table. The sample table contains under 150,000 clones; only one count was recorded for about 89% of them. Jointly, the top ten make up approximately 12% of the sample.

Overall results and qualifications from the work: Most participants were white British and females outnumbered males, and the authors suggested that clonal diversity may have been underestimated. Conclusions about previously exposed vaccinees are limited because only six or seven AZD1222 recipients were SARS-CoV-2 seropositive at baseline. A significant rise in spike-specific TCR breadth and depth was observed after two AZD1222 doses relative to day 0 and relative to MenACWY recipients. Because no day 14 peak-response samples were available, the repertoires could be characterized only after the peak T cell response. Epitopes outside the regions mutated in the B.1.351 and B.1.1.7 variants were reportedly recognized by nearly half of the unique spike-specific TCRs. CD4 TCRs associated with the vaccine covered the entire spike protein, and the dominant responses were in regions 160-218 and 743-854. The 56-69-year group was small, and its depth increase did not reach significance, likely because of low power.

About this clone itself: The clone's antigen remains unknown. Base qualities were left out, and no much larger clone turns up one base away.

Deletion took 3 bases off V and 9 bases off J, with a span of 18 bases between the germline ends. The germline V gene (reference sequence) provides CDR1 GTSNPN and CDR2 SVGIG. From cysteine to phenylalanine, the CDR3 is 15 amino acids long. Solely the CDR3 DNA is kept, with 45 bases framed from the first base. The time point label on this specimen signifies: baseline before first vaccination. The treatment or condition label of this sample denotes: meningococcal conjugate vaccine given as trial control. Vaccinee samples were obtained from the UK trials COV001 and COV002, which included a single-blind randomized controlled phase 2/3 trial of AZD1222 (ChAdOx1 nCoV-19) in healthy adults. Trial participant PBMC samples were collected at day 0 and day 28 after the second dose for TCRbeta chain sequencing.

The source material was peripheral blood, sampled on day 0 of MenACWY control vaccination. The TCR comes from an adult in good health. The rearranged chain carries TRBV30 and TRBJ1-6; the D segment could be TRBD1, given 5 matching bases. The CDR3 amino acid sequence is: CAWRGLGPTASPLHF. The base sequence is TGTGCCTGGAGGGGTTTGGGGCCGACCGCTTCACCCCTCCACTTT. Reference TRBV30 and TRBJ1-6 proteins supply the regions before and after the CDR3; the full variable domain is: SQTIHQWPATLVQPVGSPLSLECTVEGTSNPNLYWYRQAAGRGLQLLFYSVGIGQISSEVPQNLSASRPQDRQFILSSKKLLLSDSGFYLCAWRGLGPTASPLHFGNGTRLTVT.